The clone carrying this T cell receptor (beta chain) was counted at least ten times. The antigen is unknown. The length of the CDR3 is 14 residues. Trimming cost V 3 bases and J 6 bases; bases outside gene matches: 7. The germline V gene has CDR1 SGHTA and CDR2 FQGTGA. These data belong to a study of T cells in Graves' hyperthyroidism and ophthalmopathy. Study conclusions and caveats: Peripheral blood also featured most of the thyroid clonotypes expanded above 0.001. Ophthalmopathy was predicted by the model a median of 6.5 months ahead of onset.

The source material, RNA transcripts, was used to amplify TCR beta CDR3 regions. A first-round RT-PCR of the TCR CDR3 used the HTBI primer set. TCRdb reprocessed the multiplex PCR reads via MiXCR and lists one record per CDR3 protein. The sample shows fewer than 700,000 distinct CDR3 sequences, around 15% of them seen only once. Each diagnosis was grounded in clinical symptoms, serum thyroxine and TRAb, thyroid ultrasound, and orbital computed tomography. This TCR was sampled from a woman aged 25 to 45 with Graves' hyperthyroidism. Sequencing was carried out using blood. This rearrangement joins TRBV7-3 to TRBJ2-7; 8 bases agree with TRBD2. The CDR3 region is CASSFGAGEPEQYF. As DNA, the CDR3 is TGTGCCAGCAGCTTCGGAGCGGGGGAACCCGAGCAGTACTTC.